Listed here are 18 T cell receptor beta chains from one sample, sequenced in a study of T cell responses to AZD1222 COVID-19 vaccine. The data were produced by immunoSEQ multiplex PCR, yet TCRdb's version contains in-frame clones alone and is incomplete. The sample lists some 150,000 clones, 87% seen once, with about 8.9% in the top ten. Here the sequenced sample was peripheral blood, taken 28 days after the second AZD1222 dose. The receptors stem from an adult who received the AZD1222 COVID-19 vaccine.

The chain recombines TRBV6-4 with TRBJ2-1; 9 bases fit TRBD1. Trimming at V came to 4 bases and at J to 9 bases, leaving 4 bases not matched to a gene. The germline gives CDR1 MRHNA, CDR2 SNTAGT. CDR3 length: 13 residues. The CDR3 is CASSGRQGGEQFF. The CDR3 nucleotides read TGTGCCAGCAGTGGCCGACAGGGGGGTGAGCAGTTCTTC.

V usage is TRBV12-3 or TRBV12-4 and J usage is TRBJ1-5, with a weak D call TRBD1 (6 bases). Trimming left V 7 bases short and J 4 bases short, with 11 bases between. The CDR3 runs 13 residues. CDR3 in amino acids: CASTGQTNQPQHF. The CDR3, as DNA: TGTGCCAGCACCGGACAGACAAATCAGCCCCAGCATTTT.

J is TRBJ2-1 and V is TRBV28, with TRBD2 matching over 10 bases. V lost 2 bases to trimming and J lost 7 bases; unmatched junction nucleotides: 11. The CDR3 is 17 residues long. The V gene's germline CDR1 is MDHEN and CDR2 SYDVKM. CDR3 nucleotide sequence: TGTGCCAGCAGTTTAGGGCTAGCGGGAGCATGGGGGAATGAGCAGTTCTTC. The encoded protein is CASSLGLAGAWGNEQFF. The complete variable domain, with remaining parts taken from reference TRBV28 and TRBJ2-1, reads DVKVTQSSRYLVKRTGEKVFLECVQDMDHENMFWYRQDPGLGLRLIYFSYDVKMKEKGDIPEGYSVSREKKERFSLILESASTNQTSMYLCASSLGLAGAWGNEQFFGPGTRLTVL.

The chain recombines TRBV25-1 with TRBJ2-2, with TRBD2 as a possible D gene (5 bases). Per the germline V gene, CDR1 is MGHDK and CDR2 is SYGVNS. Trimming pared 4 bases from V and 1 base from J, leaving 7 bases between. This CDR3 has 14 amino acids. The CDR3 protein is CASSGGRNTGELFF. DNA of the CDR3: TGTGCCAGCAGTGGAGGGAGGAACACCGGGGAGCTGTTTTTT.

The chain joins TRBV3-1 (or the pseudogene TRBV3-2) to TRBJ2-5, with a weak D call TRBD2 (5 bases). V shed 4 bases and J shed 5 bases, with 11 bases lying between them. Per the germline V gene, CDR1 is LGHDT and CDR2 is YNNKEL (reference sequence). The CDR3 has 13 amino acids. The CDR3 spells CASSRDPGETQYF. Here the CDR3 DNA reads TGTGCCAGCAGCCGCGACCCGGGGGAGACCCAGTACTTC.

The CDR3, as DNA: TGTGCCAGCTCACCCGGGACAGGATCCTACGAGCAGTACTTC. It codes for CASSPGTGSYEQYF. The chain recombines TRBV18 with TRBJ2-7; TRBD1 matches 8 bases. The germline gives CDR1 KGHSH, CDR2 LQKENI. J gave up 1 base and V 3 bases, and 2 bases lay outside the gene matches. This CDR3 is 14 amino acids long.

CDR3 region: CASSPVGGGNQPQHF. The CDR3 nucleotides read TGTGCCAGCAGCCCAGTGGGGGGAGGCAATCAGCCCCAGCATTTT. V is TRBV7-9 and J is TRBJ1-5; tentatively, D is TRBD1 (5 bases). This CDR3 has 15 amino acids. Germline assignment: CDR1 SEHNR and CDR2 FQNEAQ (reference sequence). V gave up 5 bases and J gave up 2 bases, with 13 bases separating them.

This clone was counted between two and nine times. The rearrangement joins TRBV9 to TRBJ1-4; D is unclear. Germline V gene lookup returns CDR1 SGDLS and CDR2 YYNGEE. The length of the CDR3 is 14 residues. Trimming shortened V by 6 bases and J by 8 bases, and 17 bases separated the two germline ends. In nucleotides, the CDR3 is TGTGCCAGCACACCCGGCATTTTTGCGGAAAAACTGTTTTTT. It yields the protein CASTPGIFAEKLFF.

The V and J genes are TRBV18 and TRBJ1-3; D may be TRBD1 (5 bases). V was shortened by 2 bases and J by 4 bases, with 15 bases between the two germline ends. The length of the CDR3 is 16 residues. Germline V gene data show CDR1 as KGHSH and CDR2 as LQKENI. The CDR3 reads CASSPVRASVGNTIYF. As DNA, the CDR3 is TGTGCCAGCTCACCAGTCAGGGCTTCGGTCGGAAACACCATATATTTT.

V usage is TRBV30 and J usage is TRBJ2-4; 8 bases line up with TRBD2. The germline CDR1 and CDR2 sequences are GTSNPN and SVGIG (reference sequence). V was clipped by 2 bases and J by 3 bases; unmatched bases: 9. The CDR3 length is 16 residues. Here the CDR3 reads CAWSIGRAHGKNIQYF. DNA of the CDR3: TGTGCCTGGAGTATCGGGAGGGCCCACGGCAAAAACATTCAGTACTTC. Drawing the rest from reference TRBV30 and TRBJ2-4, the complete variable domain is SQTIHQWPATLVQPVGSPLSLECTVEGTSNPNLYWYRQAAGRGLQLLFYSVGIGQISSEVPQNLSASRPQDRQFILSSKKLLLSDSGFYLCAWSIGRAHGKNIQYFGAGTRLSVL.

This clone was counted only a few times. The same CDR3 is also encoded by other DNA sequences in this sample. The V and J genes are TRBV28 and TRBJ1-5; D is perhaps TRBD1 (6 bases). The CDR3 runs 13 residues. Trimming took off 5 bases at V and 7 bases at J, with 12 bases between the two ends. Germline CDR1 and CDR2: MDHEN and SYDVKM. The CDR3 bases are TGTGCCAGCAGTCTCGACGGGGGCCAGCCCCAGCATTTT. As protein: CASSLDGGQPQHF.

The chain carries TRBV5-6 and TRBJ2-7, with 11 bases lining up with TRBD2. The CDR3 is 14 residues long. Germline CDR1 and CDR2: SGHDT and YYEEEE. Losses at the gene ends were 4 bases for V and 12 bases for J; bases not matched to a gene: 12. The CDR3 sequence is CASSRDSTSGSPYF. Written as DNA, the CDR3 is TGTGCCAGCAGCCGCGACTCCACTAGCGGGAGCCCGTACTTC.

The rearrangement links TRBV29-1 to TRBJ1-4; 8 bases match TRBD1. CDR1 SQVTM and CDR2 ANQGSEA come from the germline V gene. This CDR3 is 13 amino acids long. V gave up 4 bases and J gave up 8 bases; unmatched junction bases: 6. For the CDR3, the DNA is TGCAGCGTTGCGGACAGGGTTGGCGAAAAACTGTTTTTT. This translates into CSVADRVGEKLFF.

The rearrangement links TRBV5-1 to TRBJ2-7, with D maybe TRBD2 (5 bases). CDR1 and CDR2 from the germline V gene are SGHRS and YFSETQ. The CDR3 is made up of 14 amino acids. V shed 5 bases and J shed 6 bases, with 18 bases lying between them. The CDR3 sequence: CASSPGSDPFEQYF. The CDR3 nucleotides are TGCGCCAGCAGTCCTGGGAGCGACCCCTTCGAGCAGTACTTC.

About this clone itself: Relative to the germline gene, one junction end is altered; a read error may explain this. J is TRBJ1-4 and V is TRBV5-1; D is ambiguous. The CDR3 has 13 residues. The germline V gene has CDR1 SGHRS and CDR2 YFSETQ. CDR3 region: CASSLDTNEKLFF. The CDR3 nucleotides read TGCGCCAGCAGTTTGGACACTAATGAAAAACTGTTTTTT.

V and J are TRBV9 and TRBJ1-1; TRBD1 is a possible D gene (6 bases). V lost 7 bases and J lost 1, with 11 bases in between. This CDR3 has 13 residues. CDR1 is SGDLS and CDR2 is YYNGEE in the germline V gene. CDR3 in amino acids: CASGPGQNTEAFF. The DNA of the CDR3 is TGTGCCAGCGGACCGGGACAGAACACTGAAGCTTTCTTT.

This chain joins TRBV2 and TRBJ1-2, with a tentative D call TRBD1 (6 bases). V lost 4 bases and J 3 bases, leaving 9 bases between the germline ends. Germline values: CDR1 SNHLY, CDR2 FYNNEI. The CDR3 extends over 13 amino acids. Written as DNA, the CDR3 is TGTGCCAGCAGTGCTTCAGGGGACTATGGCTACACCTTC. Translation: CASSASGDYGYTF.

This chain connects TRBV28 to TRBJ1-5, with 7 bases aligning to TRBD1. CDR1 and CDR2 (germline): MDHEN, SYDVKM. The V gene end was trimmed by 7 bases and the J gene end by 4 bases; junction bases not matched to a gene: 10. This CDR3 has 15 amino acids. In DNA form, the CDR3 reads TGTGCCAGCACCGCCCTGGGACAGCTTAATCAGCCCCAGCATTTT. Its translation: CASTALGQLNQPQHF.